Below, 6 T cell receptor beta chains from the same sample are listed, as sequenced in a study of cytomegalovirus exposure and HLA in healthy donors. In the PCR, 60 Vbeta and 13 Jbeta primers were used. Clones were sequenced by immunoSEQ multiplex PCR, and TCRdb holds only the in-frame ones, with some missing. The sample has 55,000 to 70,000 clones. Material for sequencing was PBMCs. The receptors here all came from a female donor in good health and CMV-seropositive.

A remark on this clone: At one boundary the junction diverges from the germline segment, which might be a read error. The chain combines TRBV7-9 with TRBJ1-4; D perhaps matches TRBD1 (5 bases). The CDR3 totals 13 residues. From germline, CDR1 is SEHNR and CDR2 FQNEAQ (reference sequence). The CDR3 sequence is CASSSVGGAVPSF. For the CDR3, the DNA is TGTGCCAGCAGCTCAGTGGGAGGGGCGGTCCCAAGTTTT. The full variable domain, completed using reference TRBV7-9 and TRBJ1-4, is DTGVSQNPRHKITKRGQNVTFRCDPISEHNRLYWYRQTLGQGPEFLTYFQNEAQLEKSRLLSDRFSAERPKGSFSTLEIQRTEQGDSAMYLCASSSVGGAVPSFGSGTQLSVL.

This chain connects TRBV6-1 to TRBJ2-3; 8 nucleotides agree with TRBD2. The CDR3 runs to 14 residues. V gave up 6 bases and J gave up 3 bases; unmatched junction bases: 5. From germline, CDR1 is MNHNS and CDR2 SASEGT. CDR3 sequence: CASRAGGDTDTQYF. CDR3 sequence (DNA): TGTGCCAGCAGGGCGGGGGGCGATACAGATACGCAGTATTTT.

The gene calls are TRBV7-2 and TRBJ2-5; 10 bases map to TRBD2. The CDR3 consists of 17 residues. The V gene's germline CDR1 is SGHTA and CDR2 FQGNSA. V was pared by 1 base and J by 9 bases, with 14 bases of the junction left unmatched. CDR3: CASSLGSGRTSHEAQYF. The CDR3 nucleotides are TGTGCCAGCAGCTTAGGTAGCGGGAGGACATCGCATGAGGCCCAGTACTTC.

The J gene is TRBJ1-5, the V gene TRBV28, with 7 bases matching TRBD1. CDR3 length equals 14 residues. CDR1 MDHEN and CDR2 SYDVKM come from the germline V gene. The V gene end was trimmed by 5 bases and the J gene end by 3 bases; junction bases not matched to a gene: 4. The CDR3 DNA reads TGTGCCAGCAGTCGTACAGGGGTCAATCAGCCCCAGCATTTT. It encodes CASSRTGVNQPQHF.

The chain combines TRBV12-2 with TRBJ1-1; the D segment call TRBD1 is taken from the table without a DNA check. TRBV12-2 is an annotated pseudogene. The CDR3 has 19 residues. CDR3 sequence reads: CASRLAGAQGARVNTEAFF. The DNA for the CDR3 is TGTGCAAGTCGCTTAGCGGGAGCACAGGGGGCGCGGGTGAACACTGAAGCTTTCTTT.

CDR3 residues: CASSPPHRGNTEAFF. The CDR3 DNA sequence: TGTGCCAGCAGTCCCCCACACAGGGGAAACACTGAAGCTTTCTTT. The rearrangement uses TRBV28 and TRBJ1-1; 7 bases fit TRBD1. This CDR3 is 15 amino acids long. Germline V lookup: CDR1 MDHEN, CDR2 SYDVKM. J was trimmed by 2 bases and V by 5 bases; bases with no gene match: 8.